This T cell receptor (beta chain) stems from a study of blood T cell repertoires in COVID-19. Study summary: Sample material is recorded as cDNA or gDNA derived from T cells, B-cell-depleted T cells, or PBMCs.

TCRdb's table, derived via immunoSEQ multiplex PCR, lists solely in-frame clones and lacks some. The sample records about 100,000 clones, over 75% being singletons. CDR3 size: 15 residues. CDR1 is MNHEY, CDR2 SMNVEV, per germline (reference sequence). V shed 7 bases and J 4 bases; nucleotides not matched to a gene: 12. The chain joins TRBV27 to TRBJ1-2, with TRBD1 matching over 7 bases. The sequenced sample consisted of peripheral blood. The clonotype was recovered from a human donor in a cohort sampled during active COVID-19. CDR3 in amino acids: CASKRRDRFSYGYTF. The CDR3 nucleotides are TGTGCCAGCAAGCGGCGGGACAGATTTTCCTATGGCTACACCTTC.